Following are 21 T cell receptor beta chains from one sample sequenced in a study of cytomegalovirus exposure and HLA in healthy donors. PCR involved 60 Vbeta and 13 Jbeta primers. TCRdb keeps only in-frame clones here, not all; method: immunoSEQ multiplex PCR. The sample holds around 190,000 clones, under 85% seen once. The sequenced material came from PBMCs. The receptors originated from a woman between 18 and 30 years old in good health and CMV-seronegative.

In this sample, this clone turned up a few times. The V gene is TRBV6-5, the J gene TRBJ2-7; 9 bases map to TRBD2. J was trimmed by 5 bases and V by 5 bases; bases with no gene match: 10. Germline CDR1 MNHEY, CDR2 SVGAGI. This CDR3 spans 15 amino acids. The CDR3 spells CASSIAGVWSDEQYF. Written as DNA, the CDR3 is TGTGCCAGCAGTATAGCGGGAGTATGGTCTGACGAGCAGTACTTC.

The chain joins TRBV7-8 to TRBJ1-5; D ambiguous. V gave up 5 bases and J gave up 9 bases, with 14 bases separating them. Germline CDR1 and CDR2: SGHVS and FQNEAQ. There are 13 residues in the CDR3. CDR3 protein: CASSPQGRAPQHF. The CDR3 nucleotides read TGTGCCAGCAGCCCCCAAGGGCGGGCGCCCCAGCATTTT.

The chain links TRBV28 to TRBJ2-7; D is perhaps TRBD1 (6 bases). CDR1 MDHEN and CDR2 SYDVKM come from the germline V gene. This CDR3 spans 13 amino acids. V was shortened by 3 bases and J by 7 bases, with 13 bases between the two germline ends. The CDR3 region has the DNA TGTGCCAGCAGTTTCCAGGGGCTAAAAGAGCAGTACTTC. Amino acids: CASSFQGLKEQYF.

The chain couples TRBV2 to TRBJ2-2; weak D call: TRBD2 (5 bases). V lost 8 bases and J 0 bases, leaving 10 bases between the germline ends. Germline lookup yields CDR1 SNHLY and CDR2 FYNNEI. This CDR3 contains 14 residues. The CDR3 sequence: CASRLDSNTGELFF. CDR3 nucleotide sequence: TGTGCCAGCCGTTTGGACTCGAACACCGGGGAGCTGTTTTTT.

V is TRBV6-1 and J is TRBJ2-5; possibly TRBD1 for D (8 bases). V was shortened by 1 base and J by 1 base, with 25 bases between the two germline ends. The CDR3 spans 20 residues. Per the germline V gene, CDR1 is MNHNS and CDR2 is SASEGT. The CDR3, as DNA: TGTGCCAGCAGTGAAGTGGACAGGGTTCAAGCGGGAACAATCCAAGAGACCCAGTACTTC. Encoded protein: CASSEVDRVQAGTIQETQYF.

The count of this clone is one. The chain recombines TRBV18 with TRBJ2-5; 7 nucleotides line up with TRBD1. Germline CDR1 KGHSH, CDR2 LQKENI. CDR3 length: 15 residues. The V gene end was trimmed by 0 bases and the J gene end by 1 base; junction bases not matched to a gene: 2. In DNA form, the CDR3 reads TGTGCCAGCTCACCACCGGGACAGTTCCAAGAGACCCAGTACTTC. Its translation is CASSPPGQFQETQYF.

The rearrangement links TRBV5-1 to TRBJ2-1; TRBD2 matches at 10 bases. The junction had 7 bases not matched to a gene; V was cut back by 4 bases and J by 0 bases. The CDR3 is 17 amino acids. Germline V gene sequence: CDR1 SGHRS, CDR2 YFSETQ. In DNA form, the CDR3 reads TGCGCCAGCAGCCTTGGTAGCGGGGGGAGCTCCTACAATGAGCAGTTCTTC. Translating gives CASSLGSGGSSYNEQFF.

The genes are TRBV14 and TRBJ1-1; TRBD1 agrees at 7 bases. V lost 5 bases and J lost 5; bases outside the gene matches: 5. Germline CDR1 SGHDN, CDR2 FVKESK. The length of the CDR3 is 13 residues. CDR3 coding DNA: TGTGCCAGCAGCGCGACAGGGAGGACTGAAGCTTTCTTT. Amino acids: CASSATGRTEAFF.

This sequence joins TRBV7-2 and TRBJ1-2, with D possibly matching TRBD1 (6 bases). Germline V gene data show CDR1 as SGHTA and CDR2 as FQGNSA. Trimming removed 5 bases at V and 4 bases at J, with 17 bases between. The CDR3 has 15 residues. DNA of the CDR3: TGTGCCAGCAGCAACCACCGGACAGCGTCCTATGGCTACACCTTC. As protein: CASSNHRTASYGYTF.

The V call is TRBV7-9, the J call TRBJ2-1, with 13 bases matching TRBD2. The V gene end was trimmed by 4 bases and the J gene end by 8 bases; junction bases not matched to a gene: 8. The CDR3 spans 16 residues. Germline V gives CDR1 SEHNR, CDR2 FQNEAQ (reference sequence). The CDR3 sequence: CASSSLRTSGSHEQFF. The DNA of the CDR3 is TGTGCCAGCAGCTCTCTGCGGACTAGCGGGAGCCATGAGCAGTTCTTC.

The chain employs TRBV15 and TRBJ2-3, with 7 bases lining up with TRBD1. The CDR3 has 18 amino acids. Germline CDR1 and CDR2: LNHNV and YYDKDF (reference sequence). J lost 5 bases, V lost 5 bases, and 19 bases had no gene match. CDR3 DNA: TGTGCCACCAGCTCGGACGTCTCGAGTTGGGACAGCTTAGATACGCAGTATTTT. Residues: CATSSDVSSWDSLDTQYF.

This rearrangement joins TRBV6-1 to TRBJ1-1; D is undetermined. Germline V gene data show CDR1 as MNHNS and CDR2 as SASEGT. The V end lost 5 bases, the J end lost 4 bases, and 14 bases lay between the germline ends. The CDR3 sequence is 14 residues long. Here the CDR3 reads CASSIRSAGTEAFF. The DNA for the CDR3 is TGTGCCAGCAGTATCAGAAGCGCCGGCACTGAAGCTTTCTTT.

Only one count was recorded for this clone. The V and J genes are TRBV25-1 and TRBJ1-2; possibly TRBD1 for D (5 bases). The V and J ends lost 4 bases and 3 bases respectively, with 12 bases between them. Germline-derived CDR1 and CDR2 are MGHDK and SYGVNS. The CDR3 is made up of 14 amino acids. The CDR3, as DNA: TGTGCCAGCAGTGGGAGACAGACAGACTATGGCTACACCTTC. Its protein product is CASSGRQTDYGYTF.

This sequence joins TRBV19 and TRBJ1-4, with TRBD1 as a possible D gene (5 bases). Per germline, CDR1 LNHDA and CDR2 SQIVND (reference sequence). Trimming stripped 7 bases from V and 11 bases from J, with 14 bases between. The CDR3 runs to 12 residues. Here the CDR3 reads CASNSAGGKLFF. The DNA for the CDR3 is TGTGCCAGTAATTCGGCCGGGGGGAAACTGTTTTTT. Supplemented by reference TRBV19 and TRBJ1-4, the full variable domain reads DGGITQSPKYLFRKEGQNVTLSCEQNLNHDAMYWYRQDPGQGLRLIYYSQIVNDFQKGDIAEGYSVSREKKESFPLTVTSAQKNPTAFYLCASNSAGGKLFFGSGTQLSVL.

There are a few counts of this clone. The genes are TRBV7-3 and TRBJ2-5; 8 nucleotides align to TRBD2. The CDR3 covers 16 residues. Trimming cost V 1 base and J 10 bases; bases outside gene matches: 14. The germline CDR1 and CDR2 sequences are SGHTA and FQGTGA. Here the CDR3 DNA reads TGTGCCAGCAGCTTAAGGCGGGGGGCCGGGAGGGAAGGCCAGTACTTC. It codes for CASSLRRGAGREGQYF. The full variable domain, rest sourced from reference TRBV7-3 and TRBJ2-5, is GAGVSQTPSNKVTEKGKYVELRCDPISGHTALYWYRQSLGQGPEFLIYFQGTGAADDSGLPNDRFFAVRPEGSVSTLKIQRTERGDSAVYLCASSLRRGAGREGQYFGPGTRLLVL.

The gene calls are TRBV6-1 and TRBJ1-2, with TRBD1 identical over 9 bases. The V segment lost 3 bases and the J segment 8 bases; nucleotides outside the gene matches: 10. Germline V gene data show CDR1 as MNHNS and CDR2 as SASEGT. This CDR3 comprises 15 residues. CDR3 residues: CASSDPSGQGGGYTF. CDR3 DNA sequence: TGTGCCAGCAGTGACCCCTCGGGACAGGGAGGCGGCTACACCTTC.

The CDR3, as DNA: TGTGCCAGCAGTGAGGACAGGGAGATCCAGCCCCAGCATTTT. Translated: CASSEDREIQPQHF. V gene TRBV6-6 combines with J gene TRBJ1-5, with 8 bases identical to TRBD1. This CDR3 has 14 amino acids. The germline V gene encodes CDR1 MNHNY and CDR2 SVGAGI (reference sequence). J gave up 7 bases and V 5 bases, and 7 bases lay outside the gene matches.

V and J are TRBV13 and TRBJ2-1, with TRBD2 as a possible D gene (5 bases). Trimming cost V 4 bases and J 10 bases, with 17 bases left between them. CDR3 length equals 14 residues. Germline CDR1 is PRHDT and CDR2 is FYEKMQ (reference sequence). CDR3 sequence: CASSSRRFGGEQFF. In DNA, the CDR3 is TGTGCCAGCAGCTCTAGGAGATTCGGCGGGGAGCAGTTCTTC.

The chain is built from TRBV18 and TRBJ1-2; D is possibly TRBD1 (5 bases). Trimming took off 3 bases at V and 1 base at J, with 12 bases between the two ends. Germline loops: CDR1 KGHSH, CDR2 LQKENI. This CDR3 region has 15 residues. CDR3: CASSPDKRNNYGYTF. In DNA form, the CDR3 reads TGTGCCAGCTCACCGGACAAACGAAATAACTATGGCTACACCTTC.

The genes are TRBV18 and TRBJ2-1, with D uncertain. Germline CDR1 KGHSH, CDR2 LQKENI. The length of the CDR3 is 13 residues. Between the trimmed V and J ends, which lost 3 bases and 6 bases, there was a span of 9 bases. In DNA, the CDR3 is TGTGCCAGCTCACCCAACCTAGGCAATGAGCAGTTCTTC. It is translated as CASSPNLGNEQFF. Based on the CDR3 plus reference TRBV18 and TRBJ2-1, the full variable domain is NAGVMQNPRHLVRRRGQEARLRCSPMKGHSHVYWYRQLPEEGLKFMVYLQKENIIDESGMPKERFSAEFPKEGPSILRIQQVVRGDSAAYFCASSPNLGNEQFFGPGTRLTVL.

CDR3: CASSPRTSGKGNTGELFF. For the CDR3, the DNA is TGTGCCAGCAGCCCCCGGACTAGCGGGAAAGGAAACACCGGGGAGCTGTTTTTT. The J gene is TRBJ2-2, the V gene TRBV13, with 12 bases matching TRBD2. The CDR3 contains 18 residues. Germline CDR1 and CDR2: PRHDT and FYEKMQ (reference sequence). V lost 5 bases and J lost 2; bases outside the gene matches: 9.